Listed here are 29 T cell receptor beta chains from one sample, sequenced in a study of response to subunit inactivated influenza vaccine. TCRdb itself ran the RT-PCR reads through MiXCR, one entry per CDR3 protein. The repertoire holds roughly 650,000 distinct CDR3 sequences, with about 14% as singletons. The specimen was PBMCs from blood, collected 14 to 15 days before vaccination. The receptors come from a man over 45 who received an inactivated influenza vaccine.

This clonotype was counted between two and nine times. This chain joins TRBV20-1 and TRBJ2-3; D not certain. CDR3 length: 13 amino acids. The germline CDR1 and CDR2 sequences are DFQATT and SNEGSKA (reference sequence). Trimming stripped 4 bases from V and 0 bases from J, with 8 bases between. CDR3: CSAKIGSTDTQYF. CDR3 nucleotides: TGCAGTGCTAAGATCGGTAGCACAGATACGCAGTATTTT.

This clonotype was found many times. This chain uses TRBV9 with TRBJ2-3; D ambiguous. Per the germline V gene, CDR1 is SGDLS and CDR2 is YYNGEE. V lost 0 bases and J 4 bases, leaving 6 bases between the germline ends. The CDR3 runs 13 residues. DNA for the CDR3: TGTGCCAGCAGCGTAGCCCCAGCAGATACGCAGTATTTT. It encodes CASSVAPADTQYF.

This clonotype showed up many times. The chain recombines TRBV12-3 or TRBV12-4 with TRBJ2-5; D not resolved. V was trimmed by 4 bases and J by 3 bases, leaving 15 bases between them. The CDR3 sequence is 15 residues long. CDR3 nucleotides: TGTGCCAGCAGTTCCCGGACCGTGAGCGAAGAGACCCAGTACTTC. Encoded protein: CASSSRTVSEETQYF.

The rearrangement links TRBV7-2 to TRBJ2-1; no clear D gene. The CDR3 runs 13 residues. Germline V lookup: CDR1 SGHTA, CDR2 FQGNSA. The V end lost 2 bases, the J end lost 5 bases, and 7 bases lay between the germline ends. The chain's CDR3 is CASSLSPNNEQFF. CDR3 DNA: TGTGCCAGCAGCTTATCTCCCAACAATGAGCAGTTCTTC. Supplemented by reference TRBV7-2 and TRBJ2-1, the full variable domain reads GAGVSQSPSNKVTEKGKDVELRCDPISGHTALYWYRQSLGQGLEFLIYFQGNSAPDKSGLPSDRFSAERTGGSVSTLTIQRTQQEDSAVYLCASSLSPNNEQFFGPGTRLTVL.

This clonotype was recorded a few times. V usage is TRBV10-2 and J usage is TRBJ2-3, with D possibly called TRBD1 or TRBD2 (5 bases each). The CDR3 totals 14 residues. V was cut by 8 bases and J by 4 bases, with 16 bases left in between. Germline CDR1 reads WSHSY; CDR2 reads SAAADI. CDR3 in DNA: TGCGCCAGCTGGGCCGAAGGGACCCCAGATACGCAGTATTTT. Its translation is CASWAEGTPDTQYF.

This clonotype was counted ten times or more. The chain links TRBV10-3 to TRBJ2-5; D may be TRBD2 (5 bases). Trimming took 0 bases from V and 0 from J, leaving 14 bases between them. Germline lookup yields CDR1 ENHRY and CDR2 SYGVKD. There are 17 residues in the CDR3. This CDR3 reads CAISESSRRAHQETQYF. Here the CDR3 DNA reads TGTGCCATCAGTGAGTCGAGCCGGCGGGCACACCAAGAGACCCAGTACTTC.

On this clonotype itself: The junction departs from the called germline gene at one end, perhaps through a read error. In DNA, the CDR3 is TGCTGTGCTAGAGATCGCGAGACAGGGGGAATGAACACTGAAGCTTTCTTT. Translating it yields CCARDRETGGMNTEAFF. The rearrangement joins TRBV20-1 to TRBJ1-1; 9 bases match TRBD1. Germline CDR1 DFQATT, CDR2 SNEGSKA (reference sequence). There are 17 residues in the CDR3.

This clonotype was found a few times. CDR3: CASSLGTSGRRGETQYF. CDR3 in DNA: TGTGCCAGCAGCTTGGGGACTAGCGGGAGGAGGGGGGAGACCCAGTACTTC. V usage is TRBV7-6 and J usage is TRBJ2-5, with 15 positions matching TRBD2. This CDR3 has 17 amino acids. The junction had 7 bases not matched to a gene; V was cut back by 3 bases and J by 5 bases. Germline CDR1 SGHVS, CDR2 FNYEAQ. Drawing the rest from reference TRBV7-6 and TRBJ2-5, the complete variable domain is GAGVSQSPRYKVTKRGQDVALRCDPISGHVSLYWYRQALGQGPEFLTYFNYEAQQDKSGLPNDRFSAERPEGSISTLTIQRTEQRDSAMYRCASSLGTSGRRGETQYFGPGTRLLVL.

This clonotype has a count of ten or more. The V gene is TRBV4-2, the J gene TRBJ2-5; 9 positions agree with TRBD1. With V trimmed by 1 base and J by 4 bases, 4 bases remained unmatched. Germline V CDR1 and CDR2: LGHNA, YNFKEQ. The CDR3 is 15 amino acids. CDR3 residues: CASSQVGTGRETQYF. In DNA, the CDR3 is TGTGCCAGCAGCCAAGTTGGGACAGGGAGAGAGACCCAGTACTTC.

This clonotype was detected many times. The chain is built from TRBV27 and TRBJ2-2; 8 bases line up with TRBD1. CDR1 and CDR2 from the germline V gene are MNHEY and SMNVEV (reference sequence). This CDR3 has 15 amino acids. Germline trimming cut 6 bases from V and 7 bases from J; bases unmatched to any gene: 10. The CDR3 protein is CASSPDRVLVGELFF. CDR3 in DNA: TGTGCCAGCAGCCCGGACAGGGTATTGGTCGGGGAGCTGTTTTTT.

CDR3 bases: TGTGCCAGCAGTGAATTGAGAGGCAGCTCCTACAATGAGCAGTTCTTC. It codes for CASSELRGSSYNEQFF. The V gene is TRBV6-1, the J gene TRBJ2-1; D unresolved. CDR1 and CDR2 (germline): MNHNS, SASEGT. Trimming left V 2 bases short and J 0 bases short, with 11 bases between. The CDR3 contains 16 residues.

There are a few counts of this clonotype. V and J are TRBV4-3 and TRBJ2-3; TRBD1 or TRBD2 may be the D gene (6 bases each). Germline values: CDR1 LGHNA, CDR2 YSLEER. CDR3 length equals 16 residues. V was clipped by 1 base and J by 1 base, with 12 bases between them. The CDR3 nucleotides read TGCGCCAGCAGCCAAGTTTCGGGGGCCCGCACAGATACGCAGTATTTT. It is translated as CASSQVSGARTDTQYF.

This chain uses TRBV4-2 with TRBJ2-3, with D perhaps TRBD1 (5 bases). CDR3 length equals 15 residues. V lost 1 base and J lost 4, with 12 bases in between. The V gene's germline CDR1 is LGHNA and CDR2 YNFKEQ. The chain's CDR3 is CASSQGSDSSDTQYF. The CDR3 DNA reads TGTGCCAGCAGCCAAGGGTCCGACAGTTCAGATACGCAGTATTTT.

This chain links TRBV10-3 with TRBJ2-5; the D is unclear. Trimming removed 7 bases at V and 0 bases at J, with 9 bases between. The CDR3 covers 13 residues. Germline CDR1 reads ENHRY; CDR2 reads SYGVKD. The CDR3 coding sequence is TGTGCCATCAAGGCGGCGGACCAAGAGACCCAGTACTTC. The encoded protein is CAIKAADQETQYF.

In this sample, this clonotype turned up many times. The gene calls are TRBV27 and TRBJ2-7, with D maybe TRBD1 (8 bases). The V gene's germline CDR1 is MNHEY and CDR2 SMNVEV (reference sequence). With 3 bases removed from V and 3 bases from J, the gap between germline ends came to 12 bases. CDR3 length equals 14 residues. The CDR3 spells CASSFTGGVYEQYF. The CDR3 DNA reads TGTGCCAGCAGTTTTACAGGGGGGGTCTACGAGCAGTACTTC.

This clonotype was found a few times. The V and J genes are TRBV6-5 and TRBJ2-7; 9 nucleotides align to TRBD2. The CDR3 consists of 16 residues. CDR1 MNHEY and CDR2 SVGAGI come from the germline V gene. Trimming cost V 0 bases and J 2 bases; bases outside gene matches: 5. CDR3 loop: CASSYSALAGPYEQYF. CDR3 in DNA: TGTGCCAGCAGTTACTCGGCTCTAGCGGGGCCCTACGAGCAGTACTTC.

The J gene is TRBJ1-2, the V gene TRBV9; D gene unclear. The V gene lost 0 bases and the J gene lost 4 bases, with 10 bases spanning the gap. CDR1 SGDLS and CDR2 YYNGEE come from the germline V gene. There are 14 residues in the CDR3. For the CDR3, the DNA is TGTGCCAGCAGCGTAGCTTGGCAGCGCTATGGCTACACCTTC. This gives the protein CASSVAWQRYGYTF.

A few counts support this clonotype. The chain links TRBV2 to TRBJ2-3, with TRBD2 identical over 11 bases. V trimming: 2 bases; J trimming: 3 bases; junction bases outside the gene matches: 7. The CDR3 runs to 17 residues. CDR1 and CDR2 (germline): SNHLY, FYNNEI. The CDR3 loop reads CASSEFTSGSQTDTQYF. CDR3 in DNA: TGTGCCAGCAGTGAATTCACTAGCGGGAGCCAAACAGATACGCAGTATTTT.

This clonotype came up a few times. This rearrangement joins TRBV7-2 to TRBJ2-7; no clear D gene. The V gene's germline CDR1 is SGHTA and CDR2 FQGNSA. Trimming cost V 0 bases and J 0 bases, with 6 bases left between them. The CDR3 runs 14 residues. The CDR3 nucleotides are TGTGCCAGCAGCTTAGCCTTCGTCTCCTACGAGCAGTACTTC. Its translation: CASSLAFVSYEQYF.

Many counts were recorded for this clonotype. The V gene is TRBV3-1, the J gene TRBJ1-5; D is ambiguous. Trimming pared 4 bases from V and 1 base from J, leaving 8 bases between. Germline assignment: CDR1 LGHDT and CDR2 YNNKEL (reference sequence). This CDR3 region has 14 residues. The DNA for the CDR3 is TGTGCCAGCAGCCTCGCGATAAGCAATCAGCCCCAGCATTTT. This codes for CASSLAISNQPQHF.

This clonotype was seen only a few times. The chain couples TRBV24-1 to TRBJ2-2; 8 bases line up with TRBD1. Germline V gene lookup returns CDR1 KGHDR and CDR2 SFDVKD. J was trimmed by 2 bases and V by 4 bases; bases with no gene match: 2. CDR3 length equals 15 residues. The CDR3: CATSDGQGNTGELFF. The CDR3 bases are TGTGCCACCAGTGACGGACAGGGTAACACCGGGGAGCTGTTTTTT.

This clonotype appeared many times. The J gene is TRBJ2-1, the V gene TRBV12-3 or TRBV12-4; tentative D call: TRBD2 (6 bases). This CDR3 has 15 amino acids. Trimming removed 3 bases from V and 8 bases from J, with 17 bases in between. CDR3 residues: CASSFRDSPRDEQFF. The CDR3 region has the DNA TGTGCCAGCAGTTTTCGGGACTCTCCCAGGGATGAGCAGTTCTTC.

The gene calls are TRBV6-1 and TRBJ2-7; D is unresolved. Germline V lookup: CDR1 MNHNS, CDR2 SASEGT. Trimming left V 8 bases short and J 0 bases short, with 17 bases between. The CDR3 is 15 amino acids. This chain's CDR3 is CASARRAFSSYEQYF. CDR3 nucleotides: TGTGCCAGCGCCCGCCGGGCCTTTTCCTCCTACGAGCAGTACTTC.

This clonotype came up many times. CDR3 coding DNA: TGCAGTGCCCTGGGACTAGCGGTTTCGACCCAGTACTTC. Translating gives CSALGLAVSTQYF. The chain is built from TRBV20-1 and TRBJ2-5; 11 positions match TRBD2. In germline, CDR1 is DFQATT, CDR2 SNEGSKA (reference sequence). Germline trimming cut 6 bases from V and 7 bases from J; bases unmatched to any gene: 7. This CDR3 region has 13 residues.

A few counts support this clonotype. The V and J genes are TRBV7-2 and TRBJ2-7, with D possibly matching TRBD2 (5 bases). V gave up 0 bases and J gave up 2 bases, with 8 bases separating them. From germline, CDR1 is SGHTA and CDR2 FQGNSA. The CDR3 totals 14 residues. CDR3 residues: CASSLAEGTYEQYF. The CDR3 DNA reads TGTGCCAGCAGCTTAGCCGAGGGAACCTACGAGCAGTACTTC.

This clonotype has just a few counts. The chain is built from TRBV20-1 and TRBJ2-7; no firm D call. The germline V and J ends were trimmed by 4 bases and 6 bases, with 16 bases remaining between them. Germline V gene data show CDR1 as DFQATT and CDR2 as SNEGSKA (reference sequence). There are 13 residues in the CDR3. CDR3: CSANAGSAREQYF. CDR3 DNA sequence: TGCAGTGCTAATGCCGGGTCCGCGCGCGAGCAGTACTTC.

This clonotype was counted only a few times. CDR3 sequence (DNA): TGCGCCAGCAGCGATAGACAGTCTAGCACAGATACGCAGTATTTT. Amino acids: CASSDRQSSTDTQYF. The gene calls are TRBV4-3 and TRBJ2-3; D perhaps matches TRBD1 (5 bases). The CDR3 spans 15 residues. V lost 5 bases, J lost 0 bases, and 12 bases lay in between. Germline lookup yields CDR1 LGHNA and CDR2 YSLEER.

This clonotype was detected many times. J is TRBJ1-2 and V is TRBV9, with D uncertain. Trimming pared 0 bases from V and 3 bases from J, leaving 12 bases between. The CDR3 extends over 15 amino acids. The germline V gene has CDR1 SGDLS and CDR2 YYNGEE. As DNA, the CDR3 is TGTGCCAGCAGCGTAGGAGGGTATGAGGACTATGGCTACACCTTC. Translated, it gives CASSVGGYEDYGYTF.

The V gene is TRBV10-3, the J gene TRBJ1-2; D gene uncertain. The length of the CDR3 is 14 residues. The V gene lost 1 base and the J gene lost 4 bases, with 10 bases spanning the gap. Per germline, CDR1 ENHRY and CDR2 SYGVKD. CDR3 nucleotides: TGTGCCATCAGTGAGTATGGCCCCGGCTATGGCTACACCTTC. Its translation: CAISEYGPGYGYTF.